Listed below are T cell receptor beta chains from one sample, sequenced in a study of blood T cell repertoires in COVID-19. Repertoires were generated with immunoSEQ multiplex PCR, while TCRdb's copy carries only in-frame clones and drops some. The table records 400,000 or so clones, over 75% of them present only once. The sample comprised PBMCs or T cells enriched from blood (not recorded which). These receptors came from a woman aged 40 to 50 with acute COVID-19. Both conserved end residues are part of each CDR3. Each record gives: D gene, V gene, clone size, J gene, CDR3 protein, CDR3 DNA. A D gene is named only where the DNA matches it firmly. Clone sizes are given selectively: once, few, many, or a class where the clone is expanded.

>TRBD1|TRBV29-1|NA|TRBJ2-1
CSAEPTGGMVDEQFF
TGCAGCGCTGAGCCGACAGGGGGCATGGTAGATGAGCAGTTCTTC
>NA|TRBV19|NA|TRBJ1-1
CASGGLATEAFF
TGTGCCAGTGGAGGGTTGGCCACTGAAGCTTTCTTT
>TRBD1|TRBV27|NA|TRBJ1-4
CASSLIGGHEKLFF
TGTGCCAGCAGTTTAATAGGGGGCCATGAAAAACTGTTTTTT
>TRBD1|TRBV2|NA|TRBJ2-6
CASRSMGQTNNVLTF
TGTGCCAGCAGGTCGATGGGACAGACTAACAACGTCCTGACTTTC
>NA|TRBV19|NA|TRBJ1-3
CASRPGQNSGNTIYF
TGTGCCAGTAGACCTGGACAGAACTCTGGAAACACCATATATTTT
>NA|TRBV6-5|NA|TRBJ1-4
CASSSQGKLFF
TGTGCCAGCAGTTCGCAGGGAAAACTGTTTTTT
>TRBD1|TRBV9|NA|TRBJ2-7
CASSVSGTGKDEQYF
TGTGCCAGCAGCGTCTCCGGGACAGGGAAGGACGAGCAGTACTTC
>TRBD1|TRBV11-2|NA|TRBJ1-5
CASSLAGTGNQPQHF
TGTGCCAGCAGCTTAGCCGGGACAGGGAATCAGCCCCAGCATTTT
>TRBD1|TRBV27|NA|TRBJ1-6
CASSLLQGNSPLHF
TGTGCCAGCAGTTTACTACAGGGGAATTCACCCCTCCACTTT
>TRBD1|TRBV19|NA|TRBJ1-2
CASSIDPGQIWGYTF
TGTGCCAGTAGTATAGATCCGGGACAGATTTGGGGCTACACCTTC
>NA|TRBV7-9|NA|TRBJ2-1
CASSLSGSEQFF
TGTGCCAGCTCCCTGTCGGGGTCTGAGCAGTTCTTC
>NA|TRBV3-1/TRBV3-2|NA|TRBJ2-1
CASSLNNEQFF
TGTGCCAGCAGCCTTAACAATGAGCAGTTCTTC
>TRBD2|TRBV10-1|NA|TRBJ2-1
CASSEAGGAYNEQFF
TGCGCCAGCAGTGAGGCCGGGGGGGCCTACAATGAGCAGTTCTTC
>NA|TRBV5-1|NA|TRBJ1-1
CASSLAGAGANTEAFF
TGCGCCAGCAGCTTGGCCGGTGCAGGGGCAAACACTGAAGCTTTCTTT
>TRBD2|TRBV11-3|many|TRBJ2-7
CASSLGSGAHYEQYF
TGTGCCAGCAGCTTGGGCAGCGGGGCACACTACGAGCAGTACTTC
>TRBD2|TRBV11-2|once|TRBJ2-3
CASSFSRGGTPSTDTQYF
TGTGCCAGCAGCTTTTCGCGGGGGGGCACCCCTAGCACAGATACGCAGTATTTT